The 9 T cell receptor beta chains in this list originate from one sample, sequenced in a study of Ad26.COV2.S vaccination and SARS-CoV-2 variants. Only in-frame clones appear in the TCRdb table, and some are missing; sequencing was by immunoSEQ multiplex PCR. Of hundreds of thousands of clones in the sample, about 90% were seen once. As for treatment: around 19 received Ad26.COV2.S at low or high dose, single or two shots; 5 received placebo; per-sample allocation not given. At day 63 after the first vaccine or placebo injection, samples were drawn. The sample consisted of peripheral blood, taken in a trial of Ad26.COV2.S vaccine versus placebo. All receptors come from a person aged 18-65 years who received the Ad26.COV2.S COVID-19 vaccine or a placebo.

V and J are TRBV6-5 and TRBJ2-5; a weak D match, TRBD2 (6 bases). The CDR3 spans 14 residues. The V gene lost 6 bases and the J gene lost 4 bases, with 15 bases spanning the gap. Germline CDR1 and CDR2: MNHEY and SVGAGI. Here the CDR3 reads CASRSATSGETQYF. The CDR3, as DNA: TGTGCCAGCAGATCCGCGACTAGTGGAGAGACCCAGTACTTC.

This clone has a handful of counts. The chain links TRBV19 to TRBJ1-1, with 8 bases that match TRBD1. CDR1 is LNHDA, CDR2 SQIVND, per germline (reference sequence). The CDR3 length is 13 residues. The V gene end was trimmed by 9 bases and the J gene end by 11 bases; junction bases not matched to a gene: 14. CDR3 nucleotide sequence: TGTGCCAGCTCTCCCGGACAGGGATTGGATGCTTTCTTT. This translates into CASSPGQGLDAFF.

The gene calls are TRBV7-3 and TRBJ2-3; D is unclear. The CDR3 has 14 amino acids. Germline V gene data show CDR1 as SGHTA and CDR2 as FQGTGA. Trimming cost V 5 bases and J 3 bases, with 12 bases left between them. The CDR3 coding sequence is TGTGCCAGCAGCCCCCGGACGACAACAGATACGCAGTATTTT. Its translation: CASSPRTTTDTQYF.

The rearrangement joins TRBV7-2 to TRBJ1-3, with D possibly being TRBD1 (5 bases). Germline-derived CDR1 and CDR2 are SGHTA and FQGNSA. The CDR3 sequence is 14 residues long. The V and J ends lost 5 bases and 2 bases respectively, with 10 bases between them. The CDR3 DNA reads TGTGCCAGCAGCCCTCCGACAGCTGGAAACACCATATATTTT. It is translated as CASSPPTAGNTIYF.

The chain carries TRBV19 and TRBJ1-1; the D is unclear. Trimming took 6 bases from V and 3 from J, leaving 11 bases between them. The CDR3 extends over 13 amino acids. Germline V gives CDR1 LNHDA, CDR2 SQIVND (reference sequence). The CDR3 sequence: CASRGYEDTEAFF. CDR3 DNA: TGTGCCAGTAGAGGGTATGAGGACACTGAAGCTTTCTTT.

This clone was seen a single time. The chain uses TRBV9 and TRBJ2-2; weak D call: TRBD2 (6 bases). CDR1 is SGDLS and CDR2 is YYNGEE in the germline V gene. V lost 2 bases, J lost 7 bases, and 12 bases lay in between. This CDR3 comprises 14 residues. The CDR3 protein is CASSVGLTNGELFF. In DNA, the CDR3 is TGTGCCAGCAGCGTGGGACTCACCAACGGGGAGCTGTTTTTT. Drawing the rest from reference TRBV9 and TRBJ2-2, the complete variable domain is DSGVTQTPKHLITATGQRVTLRCSPRSGDLSVYWYQQSLDQGLQFLIQYYNGEERAKGNILERFSAQQFPDLHSELNLSSLELGDSALYFCASSVGLTNGELFFGEGSRLTVL.

For the CDR3, the DNA is TGTGCCAGCTCGGTCTCCGGGCACGAGCAGTACTTC. Encoded protein: CASSVSGHEQYF. This chain joins TRBV18 and TRBJ2-5; D is ambiguous. The J call may be wrong; the DNA end is better matched by TRBJ2-7. Germline CDR1 KGHSH, CDR2 LQKENI. The CDR3 spans 12 residues.

The chain employs TRBV6-1 and TRBJ2-3; D gene unclear. The CDR3 is made up of 12 amino acids. Trimming removed 3 bases from V and 4 bases from J, with 5 bases in between. Germline V gives CDR1 MNHNS, CDR2 SASEGT. CDR3 loop: CASSDVADTQYF. For the CDR3, the DNA is TGTGCCAGCAGTGACGTCGCAGATACGCAGTATTTT.

This chain links TRBV4-3 with TRBJ2-7; D tentatively fits TRBD1 or TRBD2 (6 bases each). The germline V gene has CDR1 LGHNA and CDR2 YSLEER. The CDR3 is made up of 15 amino acids. V was pared by 4 bases and J by 5 bases, with 18 bases between. The CDR3 region is CASSPQAGGVNEQYF. CDR3 nucleotide sequence: TGCGCCAGCAGCCCTCAGGCCGGGGGCGTAAACGAGCAGTACTTC.